This TCR beta chain was recovered during a study of tumor-infiltrating lymphocytes in primary liver carcinoma. Overall study results and limits: There was no comparison of CD4+ and CD8+ repertoires, as samples were bulk unsorted.

Germline DNA was also extracted, and blood RNA derived from unsorted whole blood. Trimming pared 1 base from V and 3 bases from J, leaving 13 bases between. Germline lookup yields CDR1 SGHRS and CDR2 YFSETQ. The CDR3 contains 15 residues. Of note for this clonotype: Antigen specificity is unknown.

TCR beta cDNA was prepared out of roughly 0.5 ug total RNA by means of a constant-region primer. Libraries of TCR beta came from three nested multiplex PCR rounds with slightly modified ARM-PCR. A C-beta reverse primer was combined with TRBV1-TRBV30 forward primers in the first two PCR rounds, and each round had 9 to 10 cycles. TCRdb itself ran the multiplex PCR reads through MiXCR, one entry per CDR3 protein. Of fewer than 400,000 distinct CDR3 sequences in the sample, about three fifths are singletons; the top ten hold approximately 15%. Sequencing used peripheral blood. V is TRBV5-1 and J is TRBJ2-5, with TRBD1 as a possible D gene (6 bases). This clonotype originated in a woman in her 30s with primary liver carcinoma and hepatitis B virus infection. The CDR3 nucleotides read TGCGCCAGCAGCTTGTTTGTTAACAGGGAAGAGACCCAGTACTTC. Encoded protein: CASSLFVNREETQYF.